The 3 T cell receptor beta chains in this list originate from one sample, sequenced in a study of cytomegalovirus exposure and HLA in healthy donors. The PCR was carried out with 60 Vbeta primers and 13 Jbeta primers. Assay: immunoSEQ multiplex PCR; the TCRdb copy retains only in-frame clones and omits some. This sample has 170,000 or so clones, with 65% to 85% found just once. The sequencing sample was made of PBMCs. The receptor set was obtained from a man aged 55 to 70 in good health and CMV-seronegative.

The chain employs TRBV19 and TRBJ2-2; TRBD2 agrees at 11 bases. V shed 3 bases, J shed 5 bases, and the junction held 5 bases outside the gene matches. Germline V CDR1 and CDR2: LNHDA, SQIVND (reference sequence). This CDR3 is 16 amino acids long. The CDR3 sequence is CASSITSGSRTGELFF. The CDR3 coding sequence is TGTGCCAGTAGTATCACTAGCGGGAGTCGGACCGGGGAGCTGTTTTTT.

This clone appeared a single time. This chain links TRBV5-4 with TRBJ2-1, with TRBD2 matching over 16 bases. The germline V gene has CDR1 SGHNT and CDR2 YYREEE (reference sequence). The CDR3 extends over 20 amino acids. V was pared by 4 bases and J by 2 bases, with 12 bases of the junction left unmatched. The CDR3 DNA follows: TGTGCCAGCAGCGTTGGACCGGGACTAGCGGGAGGGGGGCCCTACAATGAGCAGTTCTTC. Protein: CASSVGPGLAGGGPYNEQFF.

The genes are TRBV6-6 and TRBJ1-3, with 10 bases fitting TRBD1. Trimming cost V 6 bases and J 2 bases; bases outside gene matches: 4. This CDR3 is built from 15 residues. Germline loops: CDR1 MNHNY, CDR2 SVGAGI (reference sequence). Here the CDR3 reads CASRRQGAAGNTIYF. The CDR3, as DNA: TGTGCCAGCAGAAGACAGGGGGCGGCTGGAAACACCATATATTTT.